The rows below give T cell receptor beta chains drawn from one sample of a study of blood T cell repertoires in COVID-19. Some clones are missing from TCRdb's copy, which holds only in-frame ones; the method was immunoSEQ multiplex PCR. This sample carries about 140,000 clones, almost 85% of them seen once, and the ten largest clones take roughly 2.9%. Sequences were obtained from peripheral blood. These TCRs come from a man aged 50 to 60 with acute or convalescent COVID-19. The CDR3 runs from the conserved cysteine through the conserved F or W. D genes are given only for firm matches. Only some rows state a clone size, as once, few, many or a class for expanded clones.

d_gene: TRBD2; abundance: -; j_gene: TRBJ2-2; v_gene: TRBV6-5; CDR3aa: CASRGLEGAGELFF; CDR3nt: TGTGCCAGCAGGGGACTAGAGGGGGCCGGGGAGCTGTTTTTT
d_gene: -; abundance: -; j_gene: TRBJ2-1; v_gene: TRBV25-1; CDR3aa: CASSVGSGHYNEQFF; CDR3nt: TGTGCCAGCAGTGTAGGGTCAGGGCACTACAATGAGCAGTTCTTC
d_gene: -; abundance: -; j_gene: TRBJ2-7; v_gene: TRBV5-1; CDR3aa: CASSLVQASSYEQYF; CDR3nt: TGCGCCAGCAGCTTGGTTCAGGCAAGCTCCTACGAGCAGTACTTC
d_gene: -; abundance: -; j_gene: TRBJ1-5; v_gene: TRBV2; CDR3aa: CASSEYLARHSYSNQPQHF; CDR3nt: TGTGCCAGCAGTGAATATTTGGCCAGGCACTCCTATAGCAATCAGCCCCAGCATTTT
d_gene: TRBD1; abundance: -; j_gene: TRBJ2-3; v_gene: TRBV6-1; CDR3aa: CASSEGQGADTQYF; CDR3nt: TGTGCCAGCAGTGAAGGACAGGGGGCAGATACGCAGTATTTT
d_gene: -; abundance: -; j_gene: TRBJ1-1; v_gene: TRBV3-1/TRBV3-2; CDR3aa: CASSPGWEAFF; CDR3nt: TGTGCCAGCAGCCCCGGTTGGGAAGCTTTCTTT
d_gene: -; abundance: -; j_gene: TRBJ2-3; v_gene: TRBV19; CDR3aa: CASSSDRLDTQYF; CDR3nt: TGTGCCAGTAGTTCGGACAGACTAGATACGCAGTATTTT
d_gene: TRBD1; abundance: -; j_gene: TRBJ1-2; v_gene: TRBV7-9; CDR3aa: CASSMTGDYGYTF; CDR3nt: TGTGCCAGCAGCATGACAGGGGACTATGGCTACACCTTC
d_gene: TRBD1; abundance: once; j_gene: TRBJ2-1; v_gene: TRBV10-3; CDR3aa: CAISEGQGSYNEQFF; CDR3nt: TGTGCCATCAGTGAAGGACAGGGGTCCTACAATGAGCAGTTCTTC
d_gene: TRBD2; abundance: -; j_gene: TRBJ2-3; v_gene: TRBV7-2; CDR3aa: CASSLGPPTSGGIDTQYF; CDR3nt: TGTGCCAGCAGCTTAGGGCCCCCGACTAGCGGGGGGATAGATACGCAGTATTTT
d_gene: -; abundance: -; j_gene: TRBJ2-7; v_gene: TRBV19; CDR3aa: CASSIDGGYEQYF; CDR3nt: TGTGCCAGTAGTATAGACGGAGGATACGAGCAGTACTTC
d_gene: TRBD2; abundance: -; j_gene: TRBJ2-5; v_gene: TRBV5-6; CDR3aa: CASSSSGSQETQYF; CDR3nt: TGTGCCAGCAGCTCTAGCGGGAGTCAAGAGACCCAGTACTTC
d_gene: -; abundance: -; j_gene: TRBJ2-2; v_gene: TRBV5-1; CDR3aa: CASSLAGDTGELFF; CDR3nt: TGCGCCAGCAGCTTGGCCGGAGACACCGGGGAGCTGTTTTTT
d_gene: TRBD1; abundance: -; j_gene: TRBJ1-2; v_gene: TRBV30; CDR3aa: CAWSVGGTVNGYTF; CDR3nt: TGTGCCTGGAGCGTTGGCGGGACAGTAAATGGCTACACCTTC
d_gene: TRBD2; abundance: -; j_gene: TRBJ2-1; v_gene: TRBV9; CDR3aa: CASSVDSGRAPEQFF; CDR3nt: TGTGCCAGCAGCGTAGATAGCGGGAGGGCCCCTGAGCAGTTCTTC
d_gene: TRBD2; abundance: -; j_gene: TRBJ2-7; v_gene: TRBV11-2; CDR3aa: CASSLVASGRFDEQYF; CDR3nt: TGTGCCAGCAGCTTAGTGGCTAGCGGGAGATTTGACGAGCAGTACTTC
d_gene: TRBD1; abundance: -; j_gene: TRBJ1-6; v_gene: TRBV18; CDR3aa: CASSPDRGDSPLHF; CDR3nt: TGTGCCAGCTCACCAGACAGGGGAGATTCACCCCTCCACTTT
d_gene: -; abundance: few; j_gene: TRBJ1-2; v_gene: TRBV7-9; CDR3aa: CASSLGRGPSGYTF; CDR3nt: TGTGCCAGCAGCTTAGGAAGGGGTCCCTCTGGCTACACCTTC
d_gene: -; abundance: few; j_gene: TRBJ1-1; v_gene: TRBV12-3/TRBV12-4; CDR3aa: CASSFGGDTEAFF; CDR3nt: TGTGCCAGCAGTTTTGGGGGGGACACTGAAGCTTTCTTT
d_gene: TRBD2; abundance: once; j_gene: TRBJ2-3; v_gene: TRBV11-3; CDR3aa: CASSLSGWVAGRTDTQYF; CDR3nt: TGTGCCAGCAGCTTATCGGGCTGGGTAGCGGGCCGCACAGATACGCAGTATTTT
d_gene: -; abundance: -; j_gene: TRBJ2-2; v_gene: TRBV28; CDR3aa: CASGPADGRELFF; CDR3nt: TGTGCCTCCGGTCCAGCGGACGGTCGGGAGCTGTTTTTT
d_gene: TRBD1; abundance: -; j_gene: TRBJ2-6; v_gene: TRBV18; CDR3aa: CASSPRTGGGSGANVLTF; CDR3nt: TGTGCCAGCTCACCAAGGACAGGGGGCGGTTCTGGGGCCAACGTCCTGACTTTC
d_gene: -; abundance: -; j_gene: TRBJ1-2; v_gene: TRBV5-6; CDR3aa: CASSLERGIRGYTF; CDR3nt: TGTGCCAGCAGCTTGGAAAGGGGAATTAGGGGCTACACCTTC
d_gene: -; abundance: once; j_gene: TRBJ2-1; v_gene: TRBV7-9; CDR3aa: CASSPRRAEGFLFEQFF; CDR3nt: TGTGCCAGCAGCCCCCGGCGCGCGGAGGGATTTCTCTTTGAGCAGTTCTTC
d_gene: -; abundance: -; j_gene: TRBJ1-1; v_gene: TRBV15; CDR3aa: CATSTLDIGEGEAFF; CDR3nt: TGTGCCACCAGCACCCTGGATATCGGGGAGGGTGAAGCTTTCTTT
d_gene: -; abundance: -; j_gene: TRBJ1-3; v_gene: TRBV10-3; CDR3aa: CAIRGASGNTIYF; CDR3nt: TGTGCCATCAGGGGGGCCTCTGGAAACACCATATATTTT
d_gene: TRBD2; abundance: -; j_gene: TRBJ2-5; v_gene: TRBV11-2; CDR3aa: CASSRSTSGAQETQYF; CDR3nt: TGTGCCAGCAGCCGAAGCACTAGCGGGGCACAAGAGACCCAGTACTTC
d_gene: -; abundance: once; j_gene: TRBJ1-6; v_gene: TRBV11-3; CDR3aa: CASRATGEPNSPLHF; CDR3nt: TGTGCCAGCAGAGCGACAGGAGAACCTAATTCACCCCTCCACTTT
d_gene: -; abundance: -; j_gene: TRBJ2-5; v_gene: TRBV5-1; CDR3aa: CASSERAEVKTQYF; CDR3nt: TGCGCCAGCAGCGAGAGGGCTGAGGTCAAGACCCAGTACTTC
d_gene: TRBD1; abundance: -; j_gene: TRBJ2-7; v_gene: TRBV27; CDR3aa: CASSLGTGVYEQYF; CDR3nt: TGTGCCAGCAGTTTAGGGACAGGCGTATACGAGCAGTACTTC
d_gene: -; abundance: -; j_gene: TRBJ2-5; v_gene: TRBV9; CDR3aa: CASSVGQEVTQETQYF; CDR3nt: TGTGCCAGCAGCGTAGGGCAGGAGGTGACCCAAGAGACCCAGTACTTC
d_gene: -; abundance: once; j_gene: TRBJ2-1; v_gene: TRBV27; CDR3aa: CASSLAAPRDNEQFF; CDR3nt: TGTGCCAGCAGTTTAGCGGCCCCCAGGGACAATGAGCAGTTCTTC
d_gene: -; abundance: -; j_gene: TRBJ2-5; v_gene: TRBV4-2; CDR3aa: CASSQEEETQYF; CDR3nt: TGTGCCAGCAGCCAAGAGGAGGAGACCCAGTACTTC
d_gene: -; abundance: -; j_gene: TRBJ1-1; v_gene: TRBV7-9; CDR3aa: CASSLLGDTEAFF; CDR3nt: TGTGCCAGCAGCTTACTCGGAGACACTGAAGCTTTCTTT
d_gene: TRBD1; abundance: -; j_gene: TRBJ1-4; v_gene: TRBV5-1; CDR3aa: CASSSRTGSGTNEKLFF; CDR3nt: TGCGCCAGCAGCTCCCGGACAGGGTCTGGAACTAATGAAAAACTGTTTTTT
d_gene: -; abundance: -; j_gene: TRBJ1-4; v_gene: TRBV4-1; CDR3aa: CASSSLSLEKLFF; CDR3nt: TGCGCCAGCAGCTCCCTCTCCCTTGAAAAACTGTTTTTT
d_gene: -; abundance: -; j_gene: TRBJ2-1; v_gene: TRBV14; CDR3aa: CASSQVSGAYNEQFF; CDR3nt: TGTGCCAGCAGCCAAGTGTCAGGGGCCTACAATGAGCAGTTCTTC
d_gene: -; abundance: -; j_gene: TRBJ2-7; v_gene: TRBV7-9; CDR3aa: CASRLTGGYEQYF; CDR3nt: TGTGCCAGCAGATTGACCGGGGGCTACGAGCAGTACTTC
d_gene: TRBD2; abundance: -; j_gene: TRBJ2-2; v_gene: TRBV5-1; CDR3aa: CASNLPGLAGGTGELFF; CDR3nt: TGCGCCAGCAACCTGCCGGGACTAGCGGGGGGCACGGGGGAGCTGTTTTTT